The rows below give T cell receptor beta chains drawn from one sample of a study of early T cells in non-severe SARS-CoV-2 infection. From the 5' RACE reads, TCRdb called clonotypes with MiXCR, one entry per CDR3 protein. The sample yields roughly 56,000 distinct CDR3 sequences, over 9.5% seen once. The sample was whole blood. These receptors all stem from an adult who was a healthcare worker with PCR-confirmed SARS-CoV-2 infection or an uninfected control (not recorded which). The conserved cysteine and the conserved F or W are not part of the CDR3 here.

ASTGVWEQY	TRBV6-1	TRBJ2-7
ASSSGAASTDTQY	TRBV27	TRBJ2-3
ASSSRGRGQYEQY	TRBV7-8	TRBJ2-7
ASKAGLASDTQY	TRBV2	TRBJ2-3
ASSQDLPGRSYEQY	TRBV4-3	TRBJ2-7
ASSPRGGEQY	TRBV7-2	TRBJ2-7
SATGTDIQY	TRBV20-1	TRBJ2-4
ASSPRGGGYGYT	TRBV7-8	TRBJ1-2
AISDKLNYGYT	TRBV10-3	TRBJ1-2
ASSYWIPHTGELF	TRBV6-5	TRBJ2-2
ASSSDRVYGYT	TRBV7-2	TRBJ1-2
ARGNNYGYT	TRBV2	TRBJ1-2
AWSVGLAFYNEQF	TRBV30	TRBJ2-1
ASRGETNSPLH	TRBV5-1	TRBJ1-6
ASSGQGGEQY	TRBV7-9	TRBJ2-7
ASSPDMGSGANVLT	TRBV18	TRBJ2-6
ASSTYTANTEAF	TRBV18	TRBJ1-1
ASSMTEGGRVQETQY	TRBV21-1	TRBJ2-5
SGGSGTEAF	TRBV29-1	TRBJ1-1
SASGSGKPDTQY	TRBV20-1	TRBJ2-3
SYSSGNTIY	TRBV29-1	TRBJ1-3
ASSISGFYNEQF	TRBV9	TRBJ2-1
ASSQARGGEQY	TRBV4-1	TRBJ2-7
ASSDKGRGSYEQY	TRBV2	TRBJ2-7
ASSSTGGRMNTEAF	TRBV27	TRBJ1-1
ASSIAGQGTETQY	TRBV19	TRBJ2-5
ASSPTGQLNSPLH	TRBV9	TRBJ1-6
ASSPRRTSGSADTQY	TRBV25-1	TRBJ2-3